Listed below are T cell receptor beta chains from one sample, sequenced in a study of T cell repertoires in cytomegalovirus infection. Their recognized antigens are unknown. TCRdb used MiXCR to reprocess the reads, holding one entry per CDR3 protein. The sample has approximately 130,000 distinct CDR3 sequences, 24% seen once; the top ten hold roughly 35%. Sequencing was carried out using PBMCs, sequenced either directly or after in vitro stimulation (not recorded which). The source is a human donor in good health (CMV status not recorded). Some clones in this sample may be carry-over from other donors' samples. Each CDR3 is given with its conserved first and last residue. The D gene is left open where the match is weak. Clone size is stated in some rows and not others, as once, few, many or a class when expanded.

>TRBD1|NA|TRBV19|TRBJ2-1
CASSIEGPGQGYNEQFF
TGTGCCAGTAGTATAGAGGGACCGGGACAGGGATACAATGAGCAGTTCTTC
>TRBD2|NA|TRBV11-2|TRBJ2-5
CASSRRTSGISQETQYF
TGTGCCAGCAGCCGTAGGACTAGCGGAATATCTCAAGAGACCCAGTACTTC
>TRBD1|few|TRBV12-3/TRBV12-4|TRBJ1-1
CASSVDRGRAFF
TGTGCCAGCAGTGTGGACAGGGGTCGCGCTTTCTTT
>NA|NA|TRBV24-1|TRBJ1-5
CATSGYGQPQHF
TGTGCCACCAGTGGGTACGGTCAGCCCCAGCATTTT
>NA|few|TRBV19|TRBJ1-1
CASTSTVLNTEAFF
TGTGCCAGTACCTCAACGGTATTGAACACTGAAGCTTTCTTT
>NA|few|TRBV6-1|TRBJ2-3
CASSNPGGRADTQYF
TGTGCCAGCAGTAACCCGGGTGGCCGCGCAGATACGCAGTATTTT
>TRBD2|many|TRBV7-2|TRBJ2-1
CASSLEGPLAGAYNEQFF
TGTGCCAGCAGCTTAGAGGGTCCACTAGCGGGGGCCTACAATGAGCAGTTCTTC
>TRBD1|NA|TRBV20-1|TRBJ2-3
CSTLEGADWVDTQYF
TGCAGTACCTTAGAGGGGGCCGATTGGGTGGATACGCAGTATTTT
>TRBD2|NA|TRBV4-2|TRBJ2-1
CASSQDLPAGGSSYNEQFF
TGTGCCAGCAGCCAAGATTTACCAGCGGGAGGTTCCTCCTACAATGAGCAGTTCTTC
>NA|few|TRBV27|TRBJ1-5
CASSFRFPGSSSNQPQHF
TGTGCCAGCAGTTTTAGATTTCCGGGGTCCAGCAGCAATCAGCCCCAGCATTTT
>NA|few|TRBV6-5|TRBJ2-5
CASSYSTAWETQYF
TGTGCCAGCAGTTACTCTACGGCCTGGGAGACCCAGTACTTC
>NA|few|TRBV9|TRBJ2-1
CASSPSGTQQYNEQFF
TGTGCCAGCAGCCCATCCGGGACGCAACAGTACAATGAGCAGTTCTTC
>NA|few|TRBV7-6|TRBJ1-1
CASRHRRDTEAFF
TGTGCCAGCAGGCACCGTCGGGACACTGAAGCTTTCTTT
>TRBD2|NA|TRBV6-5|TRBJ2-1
CASSYSVWEGREQFF
TGTGCCAGCAGTTACTCGGTGTGGGAGGGCCGGGAGCAGTTCTTC
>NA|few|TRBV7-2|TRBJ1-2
CASSPPTGYGYTF
TGTGCCAGCAGCCCTCCGACAGGCTATGGCTACACCTTC
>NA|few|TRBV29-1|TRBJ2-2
CSVDQDEDERTGELFF
TGCAGCGTCGATCAAGACGAGGATGAACGGACCGGGGAGCTGTTTTTT
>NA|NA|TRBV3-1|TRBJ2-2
CASSFQGGVSTGELFF
TGTGCCAGCAGTTTCCAGGGGGGGGTGAGCACCGGGGAGCTGTTTTTT
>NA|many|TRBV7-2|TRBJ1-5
CASSLLGQPQHF
TGTGCCAGCAGCTTATTAGGTCAGCCCCAGCATTTT
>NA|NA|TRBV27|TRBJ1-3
CASSLAVAGNTIYF
TGTGCCAGCAGTTTGGCGGTTGCAGGAAACACCATATATTTT
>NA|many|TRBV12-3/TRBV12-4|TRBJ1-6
CASSLWQGHGYSPLHF
TGTGCCAGCAGTTTGTGGCAGGGCCATGGCTACTCACCCCTCCACTTT
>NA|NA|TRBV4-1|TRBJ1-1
CASSQYVNTEAFF
TGCGCCAGCAGCCAATACGTGAACACTGAAGCTTTCTTT
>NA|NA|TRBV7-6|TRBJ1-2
CASSLGVSAGKNYGYTF
TGTGCCAGCAGCTTAGGGGTTTCGGCAGGGAAAAACTATGGCTACACCTTC
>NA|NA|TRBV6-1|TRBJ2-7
CASSGSRVDEQYF
TGTGCCAGCAGTGGTTCCCGGGTCGACGAGCAGTACTTC
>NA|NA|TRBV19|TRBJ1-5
CASSIVEGAQPQHF
TGTGCCAGTAGTATAGTTGAGGGTGCTCAGCCCCAGCATTTT
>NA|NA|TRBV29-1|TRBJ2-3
CSVEGHRITSTDTQYF
TGCAGCGTTGAAGGGCATCGTATAACTAGCACAGATACGCAGTATTTT
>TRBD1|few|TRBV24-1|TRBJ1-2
CATSDPGQGRGYGYTF
TGTGCCACCAGTGACCCTGGACAGGGAAGAGGCTATGGCTACACCTTC
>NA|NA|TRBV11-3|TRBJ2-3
CASSRTTPPDADTQYF
TGTGCCAGCAGCAGGACCACCCCCCCTGACGCAGATACGCAGTATTTT
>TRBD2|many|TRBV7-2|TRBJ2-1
CASSFSTSGRGYRFF
TGTGCCAGCAGCTTCTCGACTAGCGGGAGAGGATATAGGTTCTTC
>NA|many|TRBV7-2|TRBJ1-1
CASSLVSRKNTEAFF
TGTGCCAGCAGCTTAGTGTCTCGGAAGAACACTGAAGCTTTCTTT
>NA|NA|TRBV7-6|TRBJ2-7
CASSPGRVRGSYKQYF
TGTGCCAGCAGCCCCGGTCGGGTCCGCGGCTCCTACAAGCAGTACTTC
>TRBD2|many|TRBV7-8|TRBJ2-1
CASSLAGLAGVNYEQFF
TGTGCCAGCAGCTTAGCTGGACTAGCGGGAGTAAACTATGAGCAGTTCTTC
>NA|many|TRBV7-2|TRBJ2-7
CASSLVASEQYF
TGTGCCAGCAGCTTGGTAGCGAGCGAGCAGTACTTC
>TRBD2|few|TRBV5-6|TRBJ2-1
CASSSFPLGLADRVDNEQFF
TGTGCCAGCAGCTCGTTCCCCCTGGGACTAGCGGATAGAGTTGACAATGAGCAGTTCTTC
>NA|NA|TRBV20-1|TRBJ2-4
CSARTPAAKNIQYF
TGCAGTGCTAGGACCCCAGCGGCCAAAAACATTCAGTACTTC
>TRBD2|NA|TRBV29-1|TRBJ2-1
CSVGTGGPNEQFF
TGCAGCGTTGGAACGGGAGGGCCCAATGAGCAGTTCTTC
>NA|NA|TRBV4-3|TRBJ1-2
CASSQETGNYGYTF
TGCGCCAGCAGCCAAGAAACCGGGAACTATGGCTACACCTTC
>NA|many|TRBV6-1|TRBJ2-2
CASSRTENTGELFF
TGTGCCAGCAGTCGGACAGAGAACACCGGGGAGCTGTTTTTT
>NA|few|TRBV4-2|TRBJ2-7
CASSQEEGYAYEQYF
TGTGCCAGCAGCCAAGAAGAGGGATACGCCTACGAGCAGTACTTC
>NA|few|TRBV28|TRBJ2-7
CASSDRTEQYF
TGTGCCAGCAGTGACCGGACGGAGCAGTACTTC
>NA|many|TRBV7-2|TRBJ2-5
CASSPAGQETQYF
TGTGCCAGCAGCCCCGCGGGACAAGAGACCCAGTACTTC
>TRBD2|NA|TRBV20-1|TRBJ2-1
CSAMSGGYNEQFF
TGCAGTGCTATGAGCGGGGGCTACAATGAGCAGTTCTTC
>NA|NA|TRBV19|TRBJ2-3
CASSNRDPRDTQYF
TGTGCCAGTAGTAACCGGGACCCCCGGGATACGCAGTATTTT
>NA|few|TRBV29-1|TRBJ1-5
CSVEAARELRGQGRDNQPQHF
TGCAGCGTTGAAGCTGCGCGGGAATTGAGAGGCCAGGGAAGAGACAATCAGCCCCAGCATTTT
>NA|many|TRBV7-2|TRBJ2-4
CASSLVAEENIQYF
TGTGCCAGCAGCTTAGTTGCGGAAGAAAACATTCAGTACTTC
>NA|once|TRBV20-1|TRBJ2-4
CSARGAENIQYF
TGCAGTGCGAGAGGCGCGGAAAACATTCAGTACTTC
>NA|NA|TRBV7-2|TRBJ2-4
CASSRDSGLAKNIQYF
TGTGCCAGCAGCCGTGACAGCGGTCTAGCCAAAAACATTCAGTACTTC
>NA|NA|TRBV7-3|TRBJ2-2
CASSTYSGFNTGELFF
TGTGCCAGCAGCACTTACAGCGGATTCAACACCGGGGAGCTGTTTTTT
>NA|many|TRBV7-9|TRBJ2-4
CASSPVGTLGNIQYF
TGTGCCAGCAGCCCGGTTGGGACGTTAGGAAACATTCAGTACTTC
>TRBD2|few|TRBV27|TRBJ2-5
CASSGTSGSQETQYF
TGTGCCAGCAGTGGGACTAGCGGGAGCCAAGAGACCCAGTACTTC
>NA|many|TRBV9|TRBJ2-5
CASSASGGETQYF
TGTGCCAGCAGCGCTTCGGGGGGCGAGACCCAGTACTTC